The present T cell receptor (beta chain) was sequenced within a study of CD8+CD57+ T cells in acquired aplastic anemia. Genomic DNA acted as the template from which TCR beta VDJ combination and CDR3 sequence profiling were carried out. Using its own MiXCR run on the reads, TCRdb lists one record per CDR3 protein. The sample includes 250,000 to 350,000 distinct CDR3 sequences, 50% to 70% of them seen just once. Regarding this clonotype: Its specificity is unknown.

Looked up from germline, CDR1 is SGDLS and CDR2 is YYNGEE. The CDR3 consists of 15 residues. The V and J ends lost 4 bases and 7 bases respectively, with 15 bases between them. Study conclusions and caveats: Both patients and controls carried the same twenty-nine CD8+ CDR3 sequences. Patient and control CD8+ Simpson's diversity was not significantly different.

The TCR comes from a human donor with severe aplastic anemia or a healthy control (not recorded which). Source material: sorted CD4+, CD8+, or CD8+CD57+ T cells (not recorded which) from PBMCs. The chain uses TRBV9 and TRBJ1-6; TRBD1 is a possible D gene (5 bases). This chain's CDR3 is CASSPQFQGNSPLHF. For the CDR3, the DNA is TGTGCCAGCAGCCCCCAATTTCAGGGCAATTCACCCCTCCACTTT.